This T cell receptor beta chain derives from a study of shared clonotypes between healthy human individuals. The V segment lost 1 base and the J segment 0 bases; nucleotides outside the gene matches: 0. The CDR3 is 14 amino acids. The protocol was immunoSEQ multiplex PCR, while the TCRdb copy is restricted to in-frame clones and leaves out a portion. The data contain about 2.3 million clones, over 90% of them singletons. The sample was naive CD4+ T cells from PBMCs. The subset is: CD45RA+ positively selected. This chain links TRBV23-1 with TRBJ2-7, with 7 positions matching TRBD1. TRBV23-1 qualifies as an ORF whose function is uncertain. This clonotype originated in a man between 18 and 35 years old in good health. Some clones in this sample may be carry-over from other donors' samples. CDR3: CASSQWDSSYEQYF. CDR3 nucleotides: TGCGCCAGCAGTCAATGGGACAGCTCCTACGAGCAGTACTTC.